Each of the 5 T cell receptor beta chains below was sequenced from the same sample in a study of blood T cell repertoires in COVID-19. Data came from immunoSEQ multiplex PCR; TCRdb stores just in-frame clones and leaves some out. The sample contains about 190,000 clones, roughly 89% of which appear only once. The sample taken for sequencing was peripheral blood. The source is a woman between 18 and 29 years old who had recovered from COVID-19.

CDR3 DNA sequence: TGTGCCAGCAGGAGAACGGGGGGAAACAATGAGCAGTTCTTC. Residues: CASRRTGGNNEQFF. This chain links TRBV7-9 with TRBJ2-1, with 7 positions matching TRBD2. The junction had 7 bases not matched to a gene; V was cut back by 6 bases and J by 5 bases. Germline lookup yields CDR1 SEHNR and CDR2 FQNEAQ (reference sequence). CDR3 length equals 14 residues.

This clone was detected only a few times. In DNA, the CDR3 is TGTGCCAGCAGCCTCGGGACTACAGACAAATCCTACGAGCAGTACGTC. The encoded protein is CASSLGTTDKSYEQYV. The gene calls are TRBV27 and TRBJ2-7; TRBD2 aligns across 7 bases. V shed 6 bases, J shed 1 base, and the junction held 12 bases outside the gene matches. The CDR3 is made up of 16 amino acids. The germline V gene encodes CDR1 MNHEY and CDR2 SMNVEV (reference sequence).

V is TRBV11-2 and J is TRBJ2-7, with 9 bases that match TRBD1. CDR3 length: 13 amino acids. Germline CDR1 is SGHAT and CDR2 is FQNNGV. J gave up 6 bases and V 2 bases, and 2 bases lay outside the gene matches. The CDR3 protein is CASSLTGGVEQYF. The CDR3 region has the DNA TGTGCCAGCAGCTTAACAGGGGGCGTCGAGCAGTACTTC.

The genes are TRBV19 and TRBJ2-1, with a tentative D call TRBD1 (7 bases). The germline gives CDR1 LNHDA, CDR2 SQIVND (reference sequence). The CDR3 spans 16 residues. The V and J ends lost 5 bases and 2 bases respectively, with 16 bases between them. CDR3 residues: CASSSRGGTAYNEQFF. CDR3 in DNA: TGTGCCAGTAGTTCAAGAGGGGGGACAGCCTACAATGAGCAGTTCTTC.

V usage is TRBV28 and J usage is TRBJ1-6; 9 bases fit TRBD1. V shed 7 bases, J shed 6 bases, and the junction held 7 bases outside the gene matches. Germline CDR1 and CDR2: MDHEN and SYDVKM. CDR3 length: 15 residues. The CDR3 protein is CASIPQGALNSPLHF. CDR3 coding DNA: TGTGCCAGCATCCCACAGGGGGCCCTTAATTCACCCCTCCACTTT.